Listed below are T cell receptor beta chains from one sample, sequenced in a study of blood T cell repertoires in COVID-19. TCRdb's table, derived via immunoSEQ multiplex PCR, lists solely in-frame clones and lacks some. The sample carries more than 150,000 clones, approximately 80% recorded once. Sequenced: peripheral blood. These receptors originate from a man in his fifties or sixties with acute or convalescent COVID-19. The CDR3 runs from the conserved cysteine through the conserved F or W. D genes are given only for firm matches. Only part of the rows carry a size: once, few, many, or a class if the clone is expanded.

clone_size	j_call	v_call	d_call	cdr3_nt	cdr3_aa
-	TRBJ2-5	TRBV5-4	-	TGTGCCAGCAGCTATGGCAGCGAAGAGACCCAGTACTTC	CASSYGSEETQYF
-	TRBJ2-1	TRBV10-3	TRBD2	TGTGCCATCGGCAAGGTAGCGGGAGCGTGGGAGCAGTTCTTC	CAIGKVAGAWEQFF
-	TRBJ1-6	TRBV27	-	TGTGCCAGCAACTCACAGGGCCCCTATAATTCACCCCTCCACTTT	CASNSQGPYNSPLHF
-	TRBJ2-7	TRBV5-6	TRBD1	TGTGCCAGCAGCTTCTCCGGGACAGGGACGGCCGAGCAGTACTTC	CASSFSGTGTAEQYF
many	TRBJ1-3	TRBV5-1	-	TGCGCCAGCAGCAGTACAGCCGCGGGAAACACCATATATTTT	CASSSTAAGNTIYF
-	TRBJ1-1	TRBV13	-	TGTGCCAGCAGCTTAGTTTCCGGCACTGAAGCTTTCTTT	CASSLVSGTEAFF
-	TRBJ1-5	TRBV6-6	TRBD1	TGTGCCAGCAGAGGTCGACAGGGAGATCAGCCCCAGCATTTT	CASRGRQGDQPQHF
-	TRBJ2-7	TRBV14	TRBD1	TGTGCCAGCAGCCTTCGACAGGGGGCCTACGAGCAGTACTTC	CASSLRQGAYEQYF
-	TRBJ1-2	TRBV5-1	TRBD1	TGCGCCAGCAGCCCCGGACAGGGGGTTTTTGACGGCTACACCTTC	CASSPGQGVFDGYTF
once	TRBJ2-3	TRBV7-6	-	TGTGCCAGCCGTGGAACGGGACACCCCACAGATACGCAGTATTTT	CASRGTGHPTDTQYF
-	TRBJ2-2	TRBV27	-	TGTGCCAGCAGTTGGGGCGCCGGGGAGCTGTTTTTT	CASSWGAGELFF
-	TRBJ1-3	TRBV4-3	-	TGCGCCAGCAGCCAAGAGGTCGCGGCAGCCTCTGGAAACACCATATATTTT	CASSQEVAAASGNTIYF
-	TRBJ2-7	TRBV20-1	TRBD1	TGCAGTGCATGGACAGGGAACGAGCAGTACTTC	CSAWTGNEQYF
-	TRBJ2-3	TRBV2	-	TGTGCCAGCAGTCGACTAGTTGGGAGCACAGATACGCAGTATTTT	CASSRLVGSTDTQYF
-	TRBJ2-1	TRBV18	TRBD1	TGTGCCAGCTCACCGGGACAGAACAATGAGCAGTTCTTC	CASSPGQNNEQFF
-	TRBJ2-5	TRBV9	TRBD2	TGTGCCAGCAGCGTACGGGAGGGAGCGCTAGAGACCCAGTACTTC	CASSVREGALETQYF
-	TRBJ2-7	TRBV14	-	TGTGCCAGCAGCCCCAGGGAGGAGGGGGCCTATGCCGCCTACGAGCAGTACTTC	CASSPREEGAYAAYEQYF
-	TRBJ1-1	TRBV18	-	TGTGCCAGCTCACCGGGGCAGGCGGACACTGAAGCTTTCTTT	CASSPGQADTEAFF
-	TRBJ1-1	TRBV30	-	TGTGCCTCGCACTTGGGGGCGAGCACTGAAGCTTTCTTT	CASHLGASTEAFF
-	TRBJ2-1	TRBV30	TRBD2	TGTGCCTGGAGGCCTCCGGGACTAGCGGTTAGCTCCTACAATGAGCAGTTCTTC	CAWRPPGLAVSSYNEQFF
few	TRBJ2-1	TRBV7-2	TRBD2	TGTGCCAGCAGCTCCACTAGCGATAAGCAGTTCTTC	CASSSTSDKQFF
-	TRBJ1-2	TRBV6-5	-	TGTGCCAGCAGTTACCAAACAGGGAGTGGCTACACCTTC	CASSYQTGSGYTF
-	TRBJ2-7	TRBV5-1	-	TGCGCCAGCAGCTTCCAGGACAACTCCTACGAGCAGTACTTC	CASSFQDNSYEQYF
-	TRBJ2-3	TRBV11-2	-	TGTGCCAGCAGCTCCCCCGGTGTAGCGGATACGCAGTATTTT	CASSSPGVADTQYF
-	TRBJ2-5	TRBV4-1	TRBD2	TGCGCCAGCAGCCCGGGAATAGCGGGAGTGGCCGGAGAGACCCAGTACTTC	CASSPGIAGVAGETQYF
-	TRBJ2-3	TRBV7-3	TRBD1	TGTGCCAGCAGCCGGACAGGAGATACGCAGTATTTT	CASSRTGDTQYF
-	TRBJ2-3	TRBV4-2	TRBD2	TGTGCCAGCAGCCAAGATCTTAGCGGGGGCCCTACAGATACGCAGTATTTT	CASSQDLSGGPTDTQYF
few	TRBJ1-3	TRBV4-3	TRBD1	TGCGCCAGCAGCCAAGCGGCAGGGGGCCGGAACACCATATATTTT	CASSQAAGGRNTIYF
-	TRBJ2-5	TRBV6-1	TRBD2	TGTGCCAGCAGTGTGTCGTCTAGCGGAGCTTTAGGTGGGCGGACCCAGTACTTC	CASSVSSSGALGGRTQYF
once	TRBJ2-6	TRBV7-2	TRBD1	TGTGCCAGCAGCTTAGCGAGGGGGCGATCTGGGGCCAACGTCCTGACTTTC	CASSLARGRSGANVLTF
-	TRBJ2-3	TRBV5-6	-	TGTGCCAGCAGCTTGGCCGGGAGCACAGATACGCAGTATTTT	CASSLAGSTDTQYF
once	TRBJ1-2	TRBV25-1	-	TGTGCCAGCAGTGAACAGGGGCGAGGCTACACCTTC	CASSEQGRGYTF
-	TRBJ1-5	TRBV5-8	TRBD1	TGTGCCAGCAGCTCGGACAGGGCCCAGCCCCAGCATTTT	CASSSDRAQPQHF
-	TRBJ2-1	TRBV15	-	TGTGCCACCAGCCCAAGCGGTACGAATTACAATGAGCAGTTCTTC	CATSPSGTNYNEQFF
-	TRBJ2-1	TRBV14	TRBD1	TGTGCCAGCCGCGACAGGGGGCTGGGTGAGCAGTTCTTC	CASRDRGLGEQFF
-	TRBJ1-6	TRBV18	TRBD1	TGTGCCAGCTCACCGGGGACAGGGAATTCACCCCTCCACTTT	CASSPGTGNSPLHF
-	TRBJ1-2	TRBV5-1	-	TGCGCCAGTGCCTGGGGTCAGGGAAGAGGCTATGGCTACACCTTC	CASAWGQGRGYGYTF
once	TRBJ2-2	TRBV3-1/TRBV3-2	TRBD2	TGTGCCAGCAGCCCCCGAGAGTATGCTAGCGGGGGCCCATGGGAGCTGTTTTTT	CASSPREYASGGPWELFF
few	TRBJ2-7	TRBV10-3	-	TGTGCCACTCTCAGGGACTACGAGCAGTACTTC	CATLRDYEQYF
-	TRBJ1-5	TRBV10-2	-	TGCGCCAGCAGTGACCGGACACCTAGCAATCAGCCCCAGCATTTT	CASSDRTPSNQPQHF
-	TRBJ1-2	TRBV6-1	-	TGTGCCAGCAGTGATTTAGGACAGCTAAACTATGGCTACACCTTC	CASSDLGQLNYGYTF
-	TRBJ1-1	TRBV2	TRBD1	TGTGCCAGCAGGGCAACAGGGGTGAGGGACACTGAAGCTTTCTTT	CASRATGVRDTEAFF
-	TRBJ2-1	TRBV4-2	-	TGTGCCAGCAGCCAAGACCTATCGAGCTCCTACAATGAGCAGTTCTTC	CASSQDLSSSYNEQFF
-	TRBJ2-5	TRBV30	TRBD1	TGTGCCTGGACTACAGGGGGGACCCAGTACTTC	CAWTTGGTQYF
-	TRBJ1-5	TRBV11-3	-	TGTGCCAGCAGCTTAGGGAGGGTTCATCAGCCCCAGCATTTT	CASSLGRVHQPQHF
-	TRBJ1-1	TRBV6-5	-	TGTGCCAGCAGTTCCCAGAAGAACACTGAAGCTTTCTTT	CASSSQKNTEAFF
-	TRBJ1-2	TRBV11-1	TRBD1	TGTGCCAGCAGCTTAGCGGGACAGGGCTATGGCTACACCTTC	CASSLAGQGYGYTF
-	TRBJ1-4	TRBV10-3	-	TGTGCCATCAGTGACGACGGTAACTATAATGAAAAACTGTTTTTT	CAISDDGNYNEKLFF
-	TRBJ1-2	TRBV21-1	-	TGTGCCAGCAGCAAAGTTCTATTTTGGGATTTTTGGGGGGGTAAGTACTATGGCTACACCTTC	CASSKVLFWDFWGGKYYGYTF
-	TRBJ2-7	TRBV7-2	TRBD2	TGTGCCAGCAGCTTAGGGCGGGCGGGGGGCGAGCAGTACTTC	CASSLGRAGGEQYF
-	TRBJ2-3	TRBV6-2/TRBV6-3	TRBD1	TGTGCCAGCAGTTCCCTGGGACAGGGGGCAGATACGCAGTATTTT	CASSSLGQGADTQYF
-	TRBJ2-7	TRBV6-1	-	TGTGCCAGCAGTGACAAACCAGGGTCGGCGCAGTACTTC	CASSDKPGSAQYF
once	TRBJ2-3	TRBV4-2	TRBD2	TGTGCCAGCAGCCAAGATCGGGCTAGCGGGAGAGATACGCAGTATTTT	CASSQDRASGRDTQYF